The entry below describes one TCR beta chain. This sample is drawn from a study of T cell responses to AZD1222 COVID-19 vaccine. TCRdb keeps only in-frame clones here, not all; method: immunoSEQ multiplex PCR. The sample has 250,000 to 300,000 clones, 90% to 95% seen once. Trimming removed 11 bases at V and 3 bases at J, with 17 bases between. This CDR3 spans 13 amino acids. Per the germline V gene, CDR1 is SGHTA and CDR2 is FQGTGA. V and J are TRBV7-3 and TRBJ2-7; possible D gene TRBD2, 6 bases. Here the sequenced sample was peripheral blood, taken 28 days after the second AZD1222 dose. This sequence was found in an adult who received the AZD1222 COVID-19 vaccine. CDR3 nucleotide sequence: TGTGCCGGAAAGCGGGCAGAGTACTACGAGCAGTACTTC. Translating it yields CAGKRAEYYEQYF.